This T cell receptor beta chain was obtained from a study of T-cell memory formation after mild COVID-19. V was clipped by 2 bases and J by 4 bases, with 8 bases between them. The germline V gene has CDR1 SQVTM and CDR2 ANQGSEA. CDR3 length: 12 residues. It was 5'RACE with constant-segment primers that produced the TCR alpha and TCR beta cDNA libraries, which carried sample barcodes and UMIs. TCRdb re-analysed the 5' RACE reads in MiXCR, keeping a single row per CDR3 protein. There are about 400,000 distinct CDR3 sequences in the sample; roughly an eighth occur only once, and around a fifth lies in the top ten.

The receptor was derived from a man younger than 30 who had mild COVID-19 (a few samples of this study predate the infection). Cell type and time point are not known. Sequenced: PBMCs or a T cell subset sorted from them (not recorded which). The rearrangement links TRBV29-1 to TRBJ1-2; D not resolved. CDR3 amino acids: CSVEQNIYGYTF. The CDR3 region has the DNA TGCAGCGTTGAACAGAACATCTATGGCTACACCTTC. The full variable domain, its missing parts supplied by reference TRBV29-1 and TRBJ1-2, is SAVISQKPSRDICQRGTSLTIQCQVDSQVTMMFWYRQQPGQSLTLIATANQGSEATYESGFVIDKFPISRPNLTFSTLTVSNMSPEDSSIYLCSVEQNIYGYTFGSGTRLTVV.